The 27 T cell receptor beta chains below were found in one sample sequenced in a study of radiation and T cells in renal cell carcinoma. Libraries were prepared by immunoSEQ multiplex PCR; TCRdb keeps only in-frame clonotypes and omits some of them. The sample lists roughly 86,000 clones; roughly 80% were seen once. The time point was: blood 4 weeks post-SBRT, at nephrectomy. Treatment here: 15 Gy SBRT to primary tumor, nephrectomy 4 weeks later. The input for sequencing was blood, taken from a patient whose treatment included radiotherapy and nephrectomy. The source of these receptors is a man in his fifties with renal cell carcinoma.

This clone was seen a single time. V and J are TRBV5-5 and TRBJ2-1; tentatively, D is TRBD1 or TRBD2 (5 bases each). Between the trimmed V and J ends, which lost 6 bases and 0 bases, there was a span of 13 bases. Germline V CDR1 and CDR2: SGHKS, YYEKEE (reference sequence). CDR3 length equals 15 residues. CDR3 sequence reads: CASMGDPSSYNEQFF. CDR3 nucleotide sequence: TGTGCCAGCATGGGGGACCCGAGCTCCTACAATGAGCAGTTCTTC.

CDR3 sequence (DNA): TGTGCCAGCAGCGTGAAATACGAGCAGTACTTC. This codes for CASSVKYEQYF. The chain has TRBV5-4 and TRBJ2-7, with D uncertain. CDR1 is SGHNT and CDR2 is YYREEE in the germline V gene (reference sequence). The CDR3 sequence is 11 residues long. Trimming left V 4 bases short and J 4 bases short, with 6 bases between.

CDR3 sequence reads: CASKDGPYNEQFF. CDR3 DNA sequence: TGTGCCAGTAAGGACGGACCCTACAATGAGCAGTTCTTC. The chain uses TRBV27 and TRBJ2-1; D is unresolved. The germline V gene has CDR1 MNHEY and CDR2 SMNVEV (reference sequence). CDR3 length equals 13 residues. V gave up 9 bases and J gave up 2 bases, with 11 bases separating them.

The chain couples TRBV27 to TRBJ2-6; tentative D call: TRBD2 (5 bases). V gave up 6 bases and J gave up 0 bases, with 9 bases separating them. This CDR3 contains 15 residues. Germline values: CDR1 MNHEY, CDR2 SMNVEV (reference sequence). The CDR3 sequence: CASRSAGSGANVLTF. The CDR3 coding sequence is TGTGCCAGCAGATCCGCGGGCTCTGGGGCCAACGTCCTGACTTTC.

J is TRBJ1-5 and V is TRBV18; 8 bases fit TRBD1. V was clipped by 4 bases and J by 5 bases; unmatched bases: 4. This CDR3 contains 14 residues. From germline, CDR1 is KGHSH and CDR2 LQKENI. CDR3 DNA: TGTGCCAGCTCACAGGACAGGGAATATCAGCCCCAGCATTTT. It codes for CASSQDREYQPQHF.

The chain employs TRBV28 and TRBJ1-2; D remains unclear. The CDR3 is 11 amino acids. Trimming took 6 bases from V and 7 from J, leaving 9 bases between them. Germline CDR1 MDHEN, CDR2 SYDVKM. The CDR3 DNA reads as TGTGCCAGCAGCCAACTACGTGGCTACACCTTC. Protein sequence: CASSQLRGYTF.

This clone appeared once. This chain uses TRBV4-1 with TRBJ2-1; a weak D match, TRBD1 (5 bases). Germline V gene lookup returns CDR1 MGHRA and CDR2 YSYEKL. The CDR3 runs to 15 residues. Trimming pared 4 bases from V and 5 bases from J, leaving 15 bases between. In nucleotides, the CDR3 is TGCGCCAGCAGCCTACAACCGACCAGGGACAATGAGCAGTTCTTC. Translation: CASSLQPTRDNEQFF.

This chain joins TRBV2 and TRBJ1-2; maybe TRBD1 (6 bases). CDR1 is SNHLY and CDR2 is FYNNEI in the germline V gene. Trimming pared 6 bases from V and 7 bases from J, leaving 12 bases between. The CDR3 extends over 12 amino acids. This CDR3 is CASRTGSGGYTF. The CDR3 DNA follows: TGTGCCAGCAGGACAGGATCGGGTGGCTACACCTTC.

V and J are TRBV23-1 and TRBJ1-4; D is uncertain. TRBV23-1 is marked as an open reading frame, function uncertain. This CDR3 is 16 amino acids long. V dropped 0 bases and J dropped 5 bases, with 13 bases sitting between them. DNA of the CDR3: TGCGCCAGCAGTCAATCGGAACAGAGCCTAAATGAAAAACTGTTTTTT. It is translated as CASSQSEQSLNEKLFF.

V gene TRBV10-3 combines with J gene TRBJ1-4, with D possibly matching TRBD1 (6 bases). The germline CDR1 and CDR2 sequences are ENHRY and SYGVKD. V was clipped by 6 bases and J by 7 bases, with 12 bases between them. The CDR3 contains 13 residues. CDR3 nucleotide sequence: TGTGCCATCAGCGGGGACACAATTGAAAAACTGTTTTTT. Protein: CAISGDTIEKLFF.

This clone was seen only once. CDR3 sequence: CASSIRTGDDYYGYTF. In DNA, the CDR3 is TGTGCCAGTAGTATCCGGACAGGGGACGACTACTATGGCTACACCTTC. The chain recombines TRBV19 with TRBJ1-2; TRBD1 matches 9 bases. Germline assignment: CDR1 LNHDA and CDR2 SQIVND (reference sequence). V dropped 3 bases and J dropped 3; count of bases not matched to a gene: 8. The CDR3 has 16 residues.

The chain uses TRBV4-3 and TRBJ2-7; 8 bases align to TRBD2. Trimming cost V 4 bases and J 1 base; bases outside gene matches: 9. The germline V gene has CDR1 LGHNA and CDR2 YSLEER. The CDR3 runs to 16 residues. Written as DNA, the CDR3 is TGCGCCAGCAGCCGGGAAAGCGGGGGCCTTTCCTACGAGCAGTACTTC. Its protein product is CASSRESGGLSYEQYF.

The genes are TRBV5-1 and TRBJ2-7; TRBD1 is a possible D gene (6 bases). The CDR3 contains 14 residues. Germline V lookup: CDR1 SGHRS, CDR2 YFSETQ. With 4 bases removed from V and 3 bases from J, the gap between germline ends came to 14 bases. The CDR3 DNA sequence: TGCGCCAGCAGCCCGAGGACAGCAGACTACGAGCAGTACTTC. Its translation: CASSPRTADYEQYF.

This chain links TRBV7-9 with TRBJ2-5, with 13 bases aligning to TRBD2. Germline V gene sequence: CDR1 SEHNR, CDR2 FQNEAQ (reference sequence). V was clipped by 5 bases and J by 1 base; unmatched bases: 4. The CDR3 is 16 residues long. CDR3 sequence (DNA): TGTGCCAGCAGCACCGGGACTAGCGGGGTCCAAGAGACCCAGTACTTC. This translates into CASSTGTSGVQETQYF.

This chain connects TRBV5-1 to TRBJ2-5, with D perhaps TRBD2 (6 bases). Germline values: CDR1 SGHRS, CDR2 YFSETQ. CDR3 length: 15 amino acids. Trimming left V 0 bases short and J 1 base short, with 10 bases between. This chain's CDR3 is CASSLEGTRQETQYF. For the CDR3, the DNA is TGCGCCAGCAGCTTGGAGGGGACTCGCCAAGAGACCCAGTACTTC. Using reference TRBV5-1 and TRBJ2-5 for the parts outside the CDR3, the full variable domain is KAGVTQTPRYLIKTRGQQVTLSCSPISGHRSVSWYQQTPGQGLQFLFEYFSETQRNKGNFPGRFSGRQFSNSRSEMNVSTLELGDSALYLCASSLEGTRQETQYFGPGTRLLVL.

V gene TRBV4-3 combines with J gene TRBJ1-5, with TRBD1 identical over 9 bases. Per germline, CDR1 LGHNA and CDR2 YSLEER. The CDR3 is 16 amino acids. The V gene end was trimmed by 0 bases and the J gene end by 1 base; junction bases not matched to a gene: 1. The CDR3 DNA reads TGCGCCAGCAGCCAAGAAGGGACAGGGAGCAATCAGCCCCAGCATTTT. As protein: CASSQEGTGSNQPQHF.

The CDR3 DNA follows: TGTGCCAGCAGTTTAGTACAGGGTCCCTACGAGCAGTACTTC. This codes for CASSLVQGPYEQYF. V and J are TRBV28 and TRBJ2-7; tentative D call: TRBD1 (6 bases). The CDR3 consists of 14 residues. V shed 2 bases and J shed 2 bases, with 10 bases lying between them. Germline lookup yields CDR1 MDHEN and CDR2 SYDVKM.

The gene calls are TRBV6-5 and TRBJ1-1, with D uncertain. V was clipped by 6 bases and J by 1 base, with 9 bases between them. The CDR3 contains 13 residues. CDR1 MNHEY and CDR2 SVGAGI come from the germline V gene. DNA of the CDR3: TGTGCCAGCAGCCCTCGAGGGAACACTGAAGCTTTCTTT. Protein sequence: CASSPRGNTEAFF.

This CDR3 reads CASSPPGPSDYGYTF. The CDR3 DNA reads as TGTGCCAGCAGTCCGCCCGGGCCGAGCGACTATGGCTACACCTTC. The V call is TRBV28, the J call TRBJ1-2; the D is unclear. The CDR3 contains 15 residues. V was cut by 5 bases and J by 3 bases, with 16 bases left in between. CDR1 and CDR2 (germline): MDHEN, SYDVKM.

This rearrangement joins TRBV4-1 to TRBJ1-1, with D perhaps TRBD1 (6 bases). Trimming removed 7 bases at V and 0 bases at J, with 12 bases between. CDR3 size: 14 residues. Germline V CDR1 and CDR2: MGHRA, YSYEKL. CDR3 DNA sequence: TGCGCCAGCAAAACAGGGTCCATGAACACTGAAGCTTTCTTT. This encodes CASKTGSMNTEAFF.

V usage is TRBV11-3 and J usage is TRBJ1-1, with D uncertain. Trimming stripped 1 base from V and 6 bases from J, with 9 bases between. Germline V gene data show CDR1 as SGHNT and CDR2 as YENEEA. CDR3 length equals 13 residues. CDR3 in DNA: TGTGCCAGCAGCTTAGGGGGTGGAGCTGAAGCTTTCTTT. It yields the protein CASSLGGGAEAFF.

The chain recombines TRBV27 with TRBJ1-4; 10 bases line up with TRBD1. CDR1 is MNHEY, CDR2 SMNVEV, per germline (reference sequence). Trimming cost V 5 bases and J 5 bases; bases outside gene matches: 5. The CDR3 has 15 residues. CDR3 region: CASSPRQGANEKLFF. In DNA, the CDR3 is TGTGCCAGCAGTCCCAGACAGGGGGCGAATGAAAAACTGTTTTTT.

The chain couples TRBV27 to TRBJ2-7; possible D gene TRBD2, 5 bases. V lost 3 bases to trimming and J lost 3 bases, with 12 bases between them. CDR1 and CDR2 from the germline V gene are MNHEY and SMNVEV (reference sequence). The CDR3 totals 14 residues. DNA of the CDR3: TGTGCCAGCAGTTTGAGGGTACGCGGCTACGAGCAGTACTTC. Translation gives CASSLRVRGYEQYF.

The rearrangement joins TRBV29-1 to TRBJ2-3, with D possibly matching TRBD1 (7 bases). Trimming took 6 bases from V and 6 from J, leaving 10 bases between them. Germline CDR1 reads SQVTM; CDR2 reads ANQGSEA. The CDR3 is 11 residues long. The CDR3 here is CSVRGDDTQYF. CDR3 coding DNA: TGCAGCGTCAGGGGGGATGATACGCAGTATTTT.

The CDR3 loop reads CASSPHPDTQYF. In nucleotides, the CDR3 is TGTGCCAGCAGCCCCCACCCAGATACGCAGTATTTT. V gene TRBV7-9 combines with J gene TRBJ2-3; D unresolved. V lost 5 bases to trimming and J lost 4 bases, with 7 bases between them. CDR1 and CDR2 (germline): SEHNR, FQNEAQ (reference sequence). The CDR3 loop spans 12 amino acids.

V gene TRBV6-1 combines with J gene TRBJ1-1; tentative D call: TRBD1 (6 bases). The CDR3 runs to 11 residues. V lost 10 bases to trimming and J lost 4 bases, with 10 bases between them. Germline V CDR1 and CDR2: MNHNS, SASEGT. CDR3 region: CAIQGFTEAFF. The CDR3 nucleotides read TGTGCCATACAGGGTTTCACTGAAGCTTTCTTT.

The chain joins TRBV9 to TRBJ2-3, with D maybe TRBD1 (6 bases). The germline gives CDR1 SGDLS, CDR2 YYNGEE. Between the trimmed V and J ends, which lost 4 bases and 0 bases, there was a span of 15 bases. This CDR3 spans 16 amino acids. Here the CDR3 reads CASSPPGHRSTDTQYF. The CDR3 DNA follows: TGTGCCAGCAGCCCTCCGGGACACCGTAGCACAGATACGCAGTATTTT.